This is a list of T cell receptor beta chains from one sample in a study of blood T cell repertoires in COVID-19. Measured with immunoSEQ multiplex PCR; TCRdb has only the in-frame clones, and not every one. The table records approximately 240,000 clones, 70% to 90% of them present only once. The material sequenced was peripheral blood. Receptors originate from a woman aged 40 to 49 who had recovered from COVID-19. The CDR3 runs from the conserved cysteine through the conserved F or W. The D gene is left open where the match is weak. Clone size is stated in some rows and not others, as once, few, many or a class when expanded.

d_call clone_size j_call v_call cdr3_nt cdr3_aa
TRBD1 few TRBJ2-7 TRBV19 TGTGCCAGTAGTAAGGGGACAGGGTTCTTCTACGAGCAGTACTTC CASSKGTGFFYEQYF
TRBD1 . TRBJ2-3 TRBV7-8 TGTGCCAGCAGCTTAGATAGGGGGCTGGGCGCAGATACGCAGTATTTT CASSLDRGLGADTQYF
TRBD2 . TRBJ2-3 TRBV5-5 TGTGCCAGCAGCTTGGCGACTAGCGGAGCTTTAATTAGCACAGATACGCAGTATTTT CASSLATSGALISTDTQYF
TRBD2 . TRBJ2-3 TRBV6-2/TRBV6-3 TGTGCCAGCAGTTACGATACCCGACTAGCGGGGGGGCGTACAGATACGCAGTATTTT CASSYDTRLAGGRTDTQYF
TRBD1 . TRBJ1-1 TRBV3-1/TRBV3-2 TGTGCCAGCAGAGGACGGACAGGCGGGGGGACTGAAGCTTTCTTT CASRGRTGGGTEAFF
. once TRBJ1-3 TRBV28 TGTGCCAGCAGTTCAGGTATCTCTGGAAACACCATATATTTT CASSSGISGNTIYF
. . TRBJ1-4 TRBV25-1 TGTGCCAGCAGTGAATGGGAAGGTAGCCGGGGGATGAAGGCAAAACTGTTTTTT CASSEWEGSRGMKAKLFF
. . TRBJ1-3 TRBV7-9 TGTGCCAGCAGCCCCGCGGGGGGAAACACCATATATTTT CASSPAGGNTIYF
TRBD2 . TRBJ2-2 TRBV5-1 TGCGCCAGCAGCTTAGCGGGGACCGGGGAGCTGTTTTTT CASSLAGTGELFF
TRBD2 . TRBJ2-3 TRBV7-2 TGTGCCAGCAGCGGTGGGTCCCAGCGGGGGGGTAGGACAGATACGCAGTATTTT CASSGGSQRGGRTDTQYF
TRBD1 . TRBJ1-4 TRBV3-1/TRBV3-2 TGTGCCAGCAGCCAAGTCAACGGACAGGGGGGTGAAAAACTGTTTTTT CASSQVNGQGGEKLFF
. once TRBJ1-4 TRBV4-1 TGCGCCAGCAGACGACATGCAACTAATGAAAAACTGTTTTTT CASRRHATNEKLFF
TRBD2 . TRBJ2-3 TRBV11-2 TGTGCCAGCAGTCCAATAGCGGGGGGACCACGCACAGATACGCAGTATTTT CASSPIAGGPRTDTQYF
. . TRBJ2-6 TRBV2 TGTGCCAGCGTAGGGCCTAGAGGGGGTCTCTCTGGGGCCAACGTCCTGACTTTC CASVGPRGGLSGANVLTF
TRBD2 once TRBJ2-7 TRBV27 TGTGCCAGCAGTTTCCTAGCGGGAGCATTGGAGCAGTACTTC CASSFLAGALEQYF
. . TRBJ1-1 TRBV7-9 TGTGCCAGCAGCTCTCGGGTCAGGGAAGGAGCTTTCTTT CASSSRVREGAFF
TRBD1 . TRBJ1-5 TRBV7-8 TGTGCCAGCAGCCCCGGGACAGGGGATCAGCCCCAGCATTTT CASSPGTGDQPQHF
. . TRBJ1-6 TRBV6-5 TGTGCCAGCACCGAAAGTGACAGATATAATTCACCCCTCCACTTT CASTESDRYNSPLHF
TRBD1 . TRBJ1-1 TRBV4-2 TGTGCCAGCAGCCAAGTAGGGGACAGGGGGGTTGAAGCTTTCTTT CASSQVGDRGVEAFF